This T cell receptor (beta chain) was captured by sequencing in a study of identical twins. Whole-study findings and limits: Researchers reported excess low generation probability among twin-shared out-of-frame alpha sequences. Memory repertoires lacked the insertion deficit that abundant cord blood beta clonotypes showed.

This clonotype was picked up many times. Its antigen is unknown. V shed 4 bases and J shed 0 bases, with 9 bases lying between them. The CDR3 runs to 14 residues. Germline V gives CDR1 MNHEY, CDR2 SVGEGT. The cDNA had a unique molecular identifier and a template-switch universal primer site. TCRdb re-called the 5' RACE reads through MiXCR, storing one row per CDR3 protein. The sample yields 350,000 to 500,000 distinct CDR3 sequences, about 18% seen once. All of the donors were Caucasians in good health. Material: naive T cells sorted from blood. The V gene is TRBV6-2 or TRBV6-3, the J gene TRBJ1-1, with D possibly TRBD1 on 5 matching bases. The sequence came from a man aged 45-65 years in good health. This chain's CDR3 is CASSSKGMNTEAFF. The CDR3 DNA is TGTGCCAGCAGTTCGAAGGGGATGAACACTGAAGCTTTCTTT.